This T cell receptor (beta chain) emerged from a study of monozygotic twins with inflammatory bowel disease (dated by TCRdb to about 2019). Describing the broader study: A total of about 28 monozygotic twin pairs were included in the full study, comprising nine German pairs (four IBD-concordant, five IBD-discordant) and 19 IBD-discordant Danish pairs. The search for disease-associated traits relied mainly on comparing IBD patients with their genetically identical healthy co-twins within discordant pairs. Each individual had, on average, about 151 000 unique TCRalpha sequences and 181 000 unique TCRbeta sequences available for analysis.

A note on this clonotype: No antigen is known for it.

Inclusive of the bounding cysteine and phenylalanine, the CDR3 is 18 residues long. Only the protein is on record. Overall study outcomes, separate from this receptor: Background noise and inter-individual variability may have been introduced into the repertoires by the differing immunosuppressive treatments among patients. Different T cell subtypes could not be distinguished in the analysis. Fewer clonotypes were shared with other individuals by IBD patients than by healthy twins, most markedly in patients showing signs of disease activity. Concordant and discordant twins showed no difference in repertoire similarity, possibly because of limited statistical power. No single strong signal or clonotype linked to IBD turned up in the results, so the idea that one exists was not supported. A decrease in TCRbeta repertoire diversity, as measured by inverse Simpson index, was observed in IBD patients compared with their healthy co-twins.

The library was generated by 5' RACE. Preparation of each TCR library used 3,500 to 4,500 ng of total RNA. For each sample, cDNA was synthesized in eight separate reactions using SMARTScribe reverse transcriptase. During cDNA synthesis, unique molecular identifiers containing a 6-nucleotide sample barcode were introduced by template switching. Amplification of TCRalpha and TCRbeta cDNA involved two nested PCRs of 16 and 9 cycles, and each PCR was followed by bead purification. Before amplification, cDNA was treated with uracil DNA-glycosylase and purified using the QIAquick PCR purification kit. In the second PCR, Illumina TruSeq-compatible adapters and sample-specific barcodes were added. Library quality and concentration were checked on TapeStation and Qubit, and libraries were pooled at 5 to 6.5 ng each. Pooled libraries were sequenced on an Illumina HiSeq2500 single-index Rapid Run with 2 x 100 bp reads and custom sequencing primers. The authors' analysis ran thus. MiGEC version 1.2.6 was used for UMI-based consensus assembly to correct PCR and sequencing errors. MiXCR version 2.1.1 was used to carry out V(D)J alignment, clonotype assembly and CDR3 extraction. Gene usage, clonotype sharing and MAIT/NKT TCR abundance were normalised by analysing the top 1000, 10 000 and 20 000 clonotypes per sample. Diversity was computed as the inverse Simpson index with the vegan R package after downsampling to 27 000 UMIs. Paired Mann-Whitney U tests were applied to discordant twin pairs, and Benjamini-Hochberg correction was used for multiple testing. TCRdb reprocessed the reads into one record per CDR3 protein sequence, lacking DNA. The V and J calls shown here were made by TCRdb, not taken from the authors' results. The table for this sample records 70,000 to 95,000 distinct CDR3 sequences. The ten biggest clones cover around 6.8% of the sample.

From each donor, a 2.5 ml peripheral blood sample was drawn into PAXgene tubes and stored at -80 degrees C. Total RNA was isolated from whole blood with the PAXgene blood miRNA kit on an automated QIAcube, without T cell sorting. Deep TCRalpha and TCRbeta repertoire profiling with unique molecular barcoding was performed on peripheral blood of monozygotic twin pairs concordant or discordant for inflammatory bowel disease. Smoking habits were recorded for all twin pairs, with individuals classified as current, former or never smokers. Sequenced sample: blood. The TCR comes from a human donor with ulcerative colitis or Crohn's disease, or a healthy co-twin of an affected twin (not recorded which). The chain is assembled from TRBV12-3 or TRBV12-4 and TRBJ1-2. This receptor carries the CDR3 CASSLYRGRPSLNYGYTF.